The rows below give T cell receptor beta chains drawn from one sample of a study of Graves' ophthalmopathy and Graves' hyperthyroidism. TCRdb used MiXCR to reprocess the multiplex PCR reads, holding one entry per CDR3 protein. In the table there are tens of thousands of distinct CDR3 sequences, roughly half of which are singletons. The sample was peripheral blood. The receptors derive from an adult woman with Graves' ophthalmopathy. Both conserved end residues are trimmed from each CDR3.

V: TRBV5-8
J: TRBJ2-7
CDR3: ASSLAGTYEQY

V: TRBV5-1
J: TRBJ2-3
CDR3: ASRTSGRAGNEQY

V: TRBV25-1
J: TRBJ1-5
CDR3: ASSENRELNQPQH

V: TRBV4-1
J: TRBJ2-7
CDR3: ASSRAAGEDEQY

V: TRBV5-8
J: TRBJ2-7
CDR3: ASSFNSGRAYEQY

V: TRBV11-2
J: TRBJ1-5
CDR3: ASSLAGDQPQH

V: TRBV11-2
J: TRBJ1-3
CDR3: ASSRDRAHGNTIY

V: TRBV15
J: TRBJ2-2
CDR3: ATSKGQRNTGELF

V: TRBV2
J: TRBJ2-5
CDR3: ASRSRAPGETQY

V: TRBV7-2
J: TRBJ2-7
CDR3: ASSSAGTGVGSYEQY

V: TRBV7-7
J: TRBJ2-5
CDR3: ASSLSVGAEKY

V: TRBV20-1
J: TRBJ1-4
CDR3: SARHGRAWEKLF

V: TRBV29-1
J: TRBJ2-1
CDR3: SVEVLAGGSIEQF

V: TRBV28
J: TRBJ1-2
CDR3: ASSPRSGYGYT

V: TRBV6-6
J: TRBJ2-7
CDR3: ASSYSAVSYEQY

V: TRBV27
J: TRBJ1-1
CDR3: ASSFSRSYTEAF

V: TRBV7-9
J: TRBJ1-5
CDR3: ASSLDSQPQH

V: TRBV15
J: TRBJ1-1
CDR3: ATRVEGAVAEAF

V: TRBV6-5
J: TRBJ1-1
CDR3: ASTRTAMNTEAF

V: TRBV20-1
J: TRBJ2-6
CDR3: SAMRDTFSGANVLT

V: TRBV7-3
J: TRBJ2-3
CDR3: ASSRHPGTSGRSVDTQY

V: TRBV4-1
J: TRBJ2-5
CDR3: ASSHFGRGEETQY

V: TRBV6-6
J: TRBJ2-1
CDR3: ASSPGGGGSSYNEQF

V: TRBV19
J: TRBJ2-7
CDR3: ARSTRSSYEQY

V: TRBV7-3
J: TRBJ1-1
CDR3: ASSSAWNTEAF

V: TRBV25-1
J: -
CDR3: ASQAVEQTDTQH

V: TRBV19
J: TRBJ2-7
CDR3: ASSKSGSGSIYEQY

V: TRBV29-1
J: TRBJ1-4
CDR3: SVPGQGNEKLF

V: TRBV7-9
J: TRBJ2-3
CDR3: ASTLAGVREDTQY

V: TRBV19
J: TRBJ1-5
CDR3: ASSIAQGERQPQH

V: TRBV7-9
J: TRBJ1-2
CDR3: ASSPGAGPYGYT

V: TRBV6-1
J: TRBJ1-1
CDR3: ASRAGTGNTEAF

V: TRBV11-2
J: TRBJ1-2
CDR3: ASSLKVGPGTVFYGYT

V: TRBV7-9
J: TRBJ1-1
CDR3: ASSLTAGDDTEAF

V: TRBV2
J: TRBJ2-7
CDR3: ASSESSGTYEQY

V: TRBV6-2/TRBV6-3
J: TRBJ1-5
CDR3: ASRSDWQISNQPQH

V: TRBV10-3
J: TRBJ2-7
CDR3: AISEYPGTGPYEQY

V: TRBV6-6
J: TRBJ1-6
CDR3: ASSKLTAPLH

V: TRBV5-5
J: TRBJ1-1
CDR3: ASSLRGLTEAF

V: TRBV7-9
J: TRBJ1-1
CDR3: TSTLGGGNTEAF

V: TRBV20-1
J: TRBJ2-3
CDR3: TARGGTSGTRVDTQY

V: TRBV19
J: TRBJ2-5
CDR3: ASSSGLAGKTQY

V: TRBV12-3/TRBV12-4
J: TRBJ1-4
CDR3: ASSSRDRGSGKLF

V: TRBV6-5
J: TRBJ2-7
CDR3: ASRRRGVSHEQY

V: TRBV5-8
J: TRBJ2-5
CDR3: ASREGASEETQY

V: TRBV7-2
J: TRBJ2-1
CDR3: ASSFASGRNEQF

V: TRBV30
J: TRBJ1-2
CDR3: AWLGQGAHYGYT

V: TRBV20-1
J: TRBJ2-3
CDR3: SARRSGVGDTQY

V: TRBV20-1
J: TRBJ2-3
CDR3: SARATSGRTDTQY

V: TRBV4-1
J: TRBJ2-1
CDR3: ASSRTSGRSTYNEQF

V: TRBV25-1
J: TRBJ2-1
CDR3: ASSDGTSGSWNEQF

V: TRBV20-1
J: TRBJ2-1
CDR3: SARLAGLEQF

V: TRBV28
J: TRBJ1-5
CDR3: ASSLLQGTQPQH

V: TRBV6-5
J: TRBJ1-1
CDR3: ASSYSGRKAF

V: TRBV7-9
J: TRBJ1-5
CDR3: ASSLEGFYEH

V: TRBV7-2
J: TRBJ2-7
CDR3: ASSTTRDRVVLAGGKHYEQY

V: TRBV5-8
J: TRBJ1-2
CDR3: TSSPMGGYYGYT